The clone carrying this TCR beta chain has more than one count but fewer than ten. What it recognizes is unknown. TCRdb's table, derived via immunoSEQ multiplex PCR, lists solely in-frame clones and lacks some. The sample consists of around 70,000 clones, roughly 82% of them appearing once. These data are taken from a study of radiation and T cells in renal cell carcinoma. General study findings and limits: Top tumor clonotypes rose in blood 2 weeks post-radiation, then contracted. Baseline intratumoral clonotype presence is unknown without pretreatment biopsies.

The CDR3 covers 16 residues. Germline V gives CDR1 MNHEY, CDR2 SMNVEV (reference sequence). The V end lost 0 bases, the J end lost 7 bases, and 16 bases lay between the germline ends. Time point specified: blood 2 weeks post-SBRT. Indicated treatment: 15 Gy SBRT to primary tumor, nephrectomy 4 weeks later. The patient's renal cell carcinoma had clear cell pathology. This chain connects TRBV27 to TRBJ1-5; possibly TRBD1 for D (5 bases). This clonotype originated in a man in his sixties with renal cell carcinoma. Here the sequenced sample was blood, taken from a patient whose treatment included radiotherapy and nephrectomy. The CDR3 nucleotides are TGTGCCAGCAGTTTATCGGCAGGGCCCCCTGGACAGCCCCAGCATTTT. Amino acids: CASSLSAGPPGQPQHF.